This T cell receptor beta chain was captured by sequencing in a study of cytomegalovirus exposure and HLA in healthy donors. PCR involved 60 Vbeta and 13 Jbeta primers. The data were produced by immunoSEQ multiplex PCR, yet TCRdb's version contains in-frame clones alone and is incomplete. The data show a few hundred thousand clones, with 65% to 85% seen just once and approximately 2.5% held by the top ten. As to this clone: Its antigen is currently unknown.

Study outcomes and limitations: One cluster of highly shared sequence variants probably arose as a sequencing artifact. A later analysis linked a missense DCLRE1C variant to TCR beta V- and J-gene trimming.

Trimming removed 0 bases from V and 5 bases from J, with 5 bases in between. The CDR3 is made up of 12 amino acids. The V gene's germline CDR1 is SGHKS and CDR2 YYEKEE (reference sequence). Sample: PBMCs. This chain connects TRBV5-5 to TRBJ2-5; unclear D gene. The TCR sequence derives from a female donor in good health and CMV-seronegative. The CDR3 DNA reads TGTGCCAGCAGCTTGGGGGCGGAGACCCAGTACTTC. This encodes CASSLGAETQYF.